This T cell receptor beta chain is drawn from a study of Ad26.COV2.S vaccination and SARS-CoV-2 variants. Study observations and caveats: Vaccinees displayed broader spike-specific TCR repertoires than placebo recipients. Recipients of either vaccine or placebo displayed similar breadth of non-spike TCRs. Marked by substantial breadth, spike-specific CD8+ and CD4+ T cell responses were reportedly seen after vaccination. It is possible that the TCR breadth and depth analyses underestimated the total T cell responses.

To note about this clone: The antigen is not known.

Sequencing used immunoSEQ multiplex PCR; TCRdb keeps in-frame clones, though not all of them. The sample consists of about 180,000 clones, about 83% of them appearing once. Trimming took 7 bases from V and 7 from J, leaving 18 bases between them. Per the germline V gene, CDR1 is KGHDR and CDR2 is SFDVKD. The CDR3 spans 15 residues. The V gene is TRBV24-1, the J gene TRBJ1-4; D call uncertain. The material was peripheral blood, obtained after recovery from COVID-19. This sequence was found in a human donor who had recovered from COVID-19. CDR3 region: CATSTPDGPGEKLFF. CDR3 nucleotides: TGTGCCACCAGCACCCCCGATGGGCCCGGTGAAAAACTGTTTTTT.